This TCR beta chain stems from a study of shared clonotypes between healthy human individuals. Study background: The plates for each donor numbered three CD4 naive, three CD4 memory, two CD8 naive and one CD8 memory.

This CDR3 has 14 amino acids. Per the germline V gene, CDR1 is KGHSH and CDR2 is LQKENI. The V gene lost 2 bases and the J gene lost 0 bases, with 6 bases spanning the gap. This clone was counted once. Its specificity is unknown. The same CDR3 arises from other DNA sequences in this sample as well. CD8 cells classed as naive were CD45RO-negative and positively selected for CCR7, excluding terminally differentiated effector memory CD45RA+ cells. Profiled with immunoSEQ multiplex PCR; TCRdb holds only in-frame clones, not every one. In the table there are 1.5 million to 2.5 million clones, approximately 94% of which are singletons. Regarding the study as a whole: For sorted subsets, rarefaction showed incomplete sequencing despite large depth. All-four-donor shared clonotypes had higher generation probabilities than non-shared clonotypes did. Across four donors, naive CD4 shared roughly 5%, naive CD8 under 4%, memory CD4 2% to 2.5%, memory CD8 around 0.42%.

The rearrangement uses TRBV18 and TRBJ2-3; no definite D call. The sequenced material came from naive CD8+ T cells sorted from blood. The origin of this receptor is a man aged 18 to 30 in good health. The CDR3 loop is CASSPDSSTDTQYF. The CDR3 nucleotides read TGTGCCAGCTCACCAGATTCCAGCACAGATACGCAGTATTTT.